This T cell receptor (beta chain) was captured by sequencing in a study of blood T cell repertoires in COVID-19. Study overall: Samples taken during acute and convalescent COVID-19 were collected in the United States, Italy and Spain.

Per the germline V gene, CDR1 is MGHRA and CDR2 is YSYEKL. The CDR3 has 13 amino acids. The junction had 3 bases not matched to a gene; V was cut back by 4 bases and J by 5 bases. This clone appeared once. Per the original data handling: It was from reference gene primer amplification that nucleated cell counts were estimated. Data came from immunoSEQ multiplex PCR; TCRdb stores just in-frame clones and leaves some out. The V and J calls and clone size are taken from that table; D and trimming were inferred from the DNA. The data contain roughly 100,000 clones, around 88% of them singletons. This clonotype originated in a woman between 65 and 79 years old with acute or convalescent COVID-19. This chain connects TRBV4-1 to TRBJ2-7, with TRBD1 identical over 9 bases. Input material: peripheral blood. The CDR3 sequence is CASSPTGGDEQYF. CDR3 DNA: TGCGCCAGCAGCCCTACAGGGGGCGACGAGCAGTACTTC.